This TCR beta chain was recovered during a study of long-term antiretroviral therapy in people with HIV. The study, taken as a whole, reports: Those clones which expanded before ART made up the dominant part of the repertoire at all time points.

This clone was observed once. Its target is unknown. No donor had fewer than one pre-ART PBMC sample or fewer than two post-ART PBMC samples. None of the participants with HIV were treated outside the United States. Every specimen provided 1-10 million cryopreserved PBMC before DNA extraction took place. The assay, immunoSEQ v3.0, was run at survey level. This table comes from immunoSEQ multiplex PCR, and its TCRdb copy is limited to in-frame clones, with some not included. The sample includes roughly 18,000 clones, 80% seen only once; the top ten take approximately 14%. Trimming cost V 3 bases and J 8 bases, with 13 bases left between them. This CDR3 comprises 13 residues.

Sequenced material: unsorted PBMCs, taken 2.9 years after starting antiretroviral therapy. The chain combines TRBV23-1 with TRBJ1-1; a possible D gene is TRBD1 (6 bases). TRBV23-1 is an open reading frame whose function is uncertain. The source is a woman aged 30 to 39 with HIV. The CDR3 region has the DNA TGCGCCAGCAGTCACCGGACACAGGGAGAAGCTTTCTTT. The encoded protein is CASSHRTQGEAFF.